This TCR beta chain was documented in a study of T cell responses to AZD1222 COVID-19 vaccine. To note about this clone: The antigen remains undetermined.

With 4 bases clipped from V and 5 bases from J, the junction kept 10 bases outside the gene matches. CDR1 and CDR2 from the germline V gene are SGHRS and YFSETQ. CDR3 length: 15 amino acids. General study findings and limits: Unmutated variant regions are reportedly targeted by nearly half of spike-specific TCRs. Dominant CD4 TCR responses targeted spike regions 160-218 and 743-854.

Profiled with immunoSEQ multiplex PCR; TCRdb holds only in-frame clones, not every one. The table has about 140,000 clones, 80% to 95% seen once. The origin of this receptor is an adult in good health. The chain carries TRBV5-1 and TRBJ2-5, with 8 bases identical to TRBD2. Sequenced material: peripheral blood, taken on day 0 of AZD1222 vaccination. The CDR3: CASSTGTRLIETQYF. CDR3 coding DNA: TGCGCCAGCAGCACCGGGACTAGGCTCATCGAGACCCAGTACTTC.